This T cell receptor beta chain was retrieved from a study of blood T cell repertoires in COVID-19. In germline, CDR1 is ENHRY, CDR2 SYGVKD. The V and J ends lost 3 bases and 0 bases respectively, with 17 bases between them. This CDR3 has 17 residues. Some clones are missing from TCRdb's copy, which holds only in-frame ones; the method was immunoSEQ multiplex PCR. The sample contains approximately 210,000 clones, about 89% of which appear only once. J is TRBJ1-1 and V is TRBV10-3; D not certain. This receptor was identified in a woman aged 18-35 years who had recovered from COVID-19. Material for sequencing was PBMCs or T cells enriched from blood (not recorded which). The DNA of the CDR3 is TGTGCCATCAGTGAAATCTCCGGGGTGAACATGAACACTGAAGCTTTCTTT. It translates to CAISEISGVNMNTEAFF.